The clone carrying this TCR beta chain was recorded a few times. Its antigen is not known. V shed 0 bases, J shed 7 bases, and the junction held 10 bases outside the gene matches. This CDR3 contains 16 residues. Germline V CDR1 and CDR2: SGHRS, YFSETQ. Primers included in the PCR were 60 Vbeta and 13 Jbeta primers. Clones were sequenced by immunoSEQ multiplex PCR, and TCRdb holds only the in-frame ones, with some missing. The sample holds 150,000 or so clones; 70% to 80% are singletons and the top ten take 3% to 4%. The data were taken from a study of cytomegalovirus exposure and HLA in healthy donors. Notes on the study in general: While the bulk of TCR sequences proved rare, some public TCRs turned up in many donors. The availability of immune exposure information extended only to CMV serostatus.

Sequencing input: PBMCs. This clonotype originated in a woman aged 35 to 49 in good health and CMV-seronegative. V is TRBV5-1 and J is TRBJ1-1; 9 bases fit TRBD1. CDR3 protein: CASSLVTGGSEGEAFF. CDR3 DNA: TGCGCCAGCAGCTTGGTTACAGGGGGCTCGGAAGGTGAAGCTTTCTTT.